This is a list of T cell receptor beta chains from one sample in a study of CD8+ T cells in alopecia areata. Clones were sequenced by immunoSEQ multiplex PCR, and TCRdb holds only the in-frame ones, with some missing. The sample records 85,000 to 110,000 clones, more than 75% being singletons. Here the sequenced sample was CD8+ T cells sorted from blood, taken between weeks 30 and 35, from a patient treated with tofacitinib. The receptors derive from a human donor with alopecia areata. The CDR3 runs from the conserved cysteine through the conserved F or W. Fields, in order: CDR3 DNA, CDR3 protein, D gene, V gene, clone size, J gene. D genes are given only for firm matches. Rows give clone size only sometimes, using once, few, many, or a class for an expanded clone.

TGTGCCAGCAGTTTCCTTGGACGGAAAGAGACCCAGTACTTC,CASSFLGRKETQYF,.,TRBV27,once,TRBJ2-5
TGTGCCAGCAGCCTCGTAAGCGACGAGCAGTACTTC,CASSLVSDEQYF,.,TRBV4-2,.,TRBJ2-7
TGTGCCAGCAGCTCCATAATACAGGGCCAATACGAGCAGTACTTC,CASSSIIQGQYEQYF,.,TRBV5-4,once,TRBJ2-7
TGTGCCAGCAGTCCCCGGGACAGCTTAACCTACGAGCAGTACTTC,CASSPRDSLTYEQYF,TRBD1,TRBV6-5,.,TRBJ2-7
TGTGCCAGTAGTATGAAGGGCGGCAGGGTCTACGAGCAGTACTTC,CASSMKGGRVYEQYF,.,TRBV19,.,TRBJ2-7
TGTGCCAGCAGTCCGGACACTAATCCTAACTATGGCTACACCTTC,CASSPDTNPNYGYTF,.,TRBV27,.,TRBJ1-2
TGTGCCAGCAGTTCACTAGCGGGGCTATACAATGAGCAGTTCTTC,CASSSLAGLYNEQFF,TRBD2,TRBV27,.,TRBJ2-1
TGTGCCAGCCTCCCCCGAGCGGAATCCTCCTACAATGAGCAGTTCTTC,CASLPRAESSYNEQFF,.,TRBV13,.,TRBJ2-1
TGTGCCAGCAGCCCTTTCCAGACAGGACAAAATGAGCAGTTCTTC,CASSPFQTGQNEQFF,.,TRBV9,.,TRBJ2-1
TGTGCCAGCAGTGAAGCGGAGCAGTTCTTC,CASSEAEQFF,.,TRBV25-1,once,TRBJ2-1
TGTGCCAGCAGCTCCCCGGGACAGGGGACGCTGGATGAGCAGTTCTTC,CASSSPGQGTLDEQFF,TRBD1,TRBV7-2,once,TRBJ2-1